This TCR beta chain was recovered during a study of T cells in women clearing cervical HPV infection. Worth noting for this clone: Antigen: not known.

TCR beta CDR3 amplified by multiplex PCR from roughly 1,100 ng genomic DNA. Using immunoSEQ multiplex PCR, the repertoire was profiled, and TCRdb retains in-frame clones only, with some absent. This table lists about 32,000 clones. Study results and limitations: Richness differences could reflect unmeasured T-cell content per sample. It is unknown whether associations predate infection; no effector/memory or HPV-specific sorting. CIN3+ cases had significantly higher TCR richness than controls; evenness did not differ.

The origin of this receptor is a woman between 18 and 75 years old with a cervical HPV16 infection that either progressed to CIN3+ or cleared (not recorded which). The specimen sequenced was blood buffy coat.

The CDR3 loop reads CASSEAGGYTF. The sequenced part of the CDR3 DNA is TGTGCCAGCAGTGAAGCCGGTGGC. The V and J genes are TRBV6-1 and TRBJ1-2; D uncertain. From the germline J gene comes the end of the CDR3, since the read stops 3 residues before it. This CDR3 has 11 amino acids. Per the germline V gene, CDR1 is MNHNS and CDR2 is SASEGT. Trimming took 0 bases from V and 7 from J, leaving 3 bases between them.